This T cell receptor (beta chain) is from a study of cytomegalovirus exposure and HLA in healthy donors. The sample holds a few counts of this clone. CDR1 SEHNR and CDR2 FQNEAQ come from the germline V gene (reference sequence). V lost 5 bases, J lost 4 bases, and 14 bases lay in between. CDR3 length equals 14 residues. PCR was performed using 60 Vbeta and 13 Jbeta primers. Clones were sequenced by immunoSEQ multiplex PCR, and TCRdb holds only the in-frame ones, with some missing. The top ten hold over 1.5% of the sample, which has about 150,000 clones, around 10% seen once. This chain uses TRBV7-9 with TRBJ2-5; perhaps TRBD2 as D (5 bases). The clonotype comes from a male donor in good health and CMV-seronegative. Sequencing was performed on PBMCs. CDR3 sequence reads: CASSKIKEGETQYF. The CDR3 DNA sequence: TGTGCCAGCAGCAAAATAAAAGAGGGAGAGACCCAGTACTTC.